This T cell receptor (beta chain) was recovered during a study of blood T cell repertoires in COVID-19. In terms of age and location, participants ranged from roughly 18 to 100 years and lived in about two dozen US areas. This table comes from immunoSEQ multiplex PCR, and its TCRdb copy is limited to in-frame clones, with some not included. The sample carries 150,000 to 200,000 clones, roughly 80% recorded once. Trimming removed 8 bases from V and 0 bases from J; junction bases left unmatched: 3. The CDR3 is 13 residues long. The germline gives CDR1 SNHLY, CDR2 FYNNEI. Source material: PBMCs or T cells enriched from blood (not recorded which). The rearrangement uses TRBV2 and TRBJ2-7; 8 nucleotides align to TRBD2. This TCR was sampled from a man aged 50-60 years who had recovered from COVID-19. CDR3 sequence reads: CASFSGASYEQYF. The CDR3 nucleotides are TGTGCCAGCTTTAGCGGGGCCTCCTACGAGCAGTACTTC.